These 19 T cell receptor beta chains came from one sample sequenced in a study of T-cell memory formation after mild COVID-19. MiXCR, applied by TCRdb to the 5' RACE reads, yields one record per CDR3 protein. The sample consists of nearly 350,000 distinct CDR3 sequences, 10% to 15% of them appearing once. Sample: PBMCs or a T cell subset sorted from them (not recorded which). Receptors originate from a man aged 18 to 35 who had mild COVID-19 (a few samples of this study predate the infection). Cell type and time point are not known.

This clonotype was seen many times. This chain links TRBV5-1 with TRBJ2-5; no definite D call. V was pared by 4 bases and J by 5 bases, with 9 bases between. Looked up from germline, CDR1 is SGHRS and CDR2 is YFSETQ. This CDR3 region has 12 residues. The CDR3, as DNA: TGCGCCAGCAGCGAGGAGCGCGAGACCCAGTACTTC. It encodes CASSEERETQYF.

There are a few counts of this clonotype. The rearrangement joins TRBV12-3 or TRBV12-4 to TRBJ1-3; TRBD1 matches at 8 bases. With 6 bases clipped from V and 0 bases from J, the junction kept 4 bases outside the gene matches. This CDR3 has 15 residues. This chain's CDR3 is CASSGTGGSGNTIYF. CDR3 nucleotide sequence: TGTGCCAGCAGCGGTACAGGGGGCTCTGGAAACACCATATATTTT.

The chain carries TRBV12-3 or TRBV12-4 and TRBJ1-3; D remains unclear. V dropped 2 bases and J dropped 0 bases, with 2 bases sitting between them. The CDR3 runs 13 residues. The CDR3: CASSLRSGNTIYF. The CDR3 nucleotides read TGTGCCAGCAGTTTACGCTCTGGAAACACCATATATTTT.

In its sample, this clonotype was seen many times. The rearrangement joins TRBV20-1 to TRBJ1-6, with D possibly being TRBD1 (5 bases). Germline lookup yields CDR1 DFQATT and CDR2 SNEGSKA (reference sequence). Trimming shortened V by 4 bases and J by 0 bases, and 7 bases separated the two germline ends. The CDR3 runs to 14 residues. The CDR3 region is CSAKGPSYNSPLHF. DNA of the CDR3: TGCAGTGCTAAGGGGCCCTCCTATAATTCACCCCTCCACTTT.

This clonotype has just a few counts. The chain uses TRBV7-2 and TRBJ2-1, with 9 bases lining up with TRBD1. The CDR3 contains 15 residues. V lost 3 bases and J lost 4; bases outside the gene matches: 4. Germline values: CDR1 SGHTA, CDR2 FQGNSA. CDR3 in amino acids: CASSFDRGLYNEQFF. The CDR3 DNA reads as TGTGCCAGCAGCTTCGACAGGGGGTTGTACAATGAGCAGTTCTTC.

This clonotype was observed a few times. V and J are TRBV6-6 and TRBJ2-7; D not resolved. Germline V gives CDR1 MNHNY, CDR2 SVGAGI (reference sequence). Trimming stripped 8 bases from V and 3 bases from J, with 5 bases between. The CDR3 loop spans 10 amino acids. CDR3 coding DNA: TGTGCCAGCGGCCTCTACGAGCAGTACGTC. It yields the protein CASGLYEQYV.

This clonotype was seen a few times. The V call is TRBV5-1, the J call TRBJ2-7; 13 bases agree with TRBD2. J gave up 11 bases and V 4 bases, and 9 bases lay outside the gene matches. The CDR3 loop spans 14 amino acids. The germline V gene encodes CDR1 SGHRS and CDR2 YFSETQ. CDR3 residues: CASSPGLAGPREYV. The CDR3 DNA is TGCGCCAGCAGCCCGGGACTAGCGGGGCCACGGGAGTACGTC.

The chain uses TRBV12-3 or TRBV12-4 and TRBJ1-1; the D gene is possibly TRBD1 (5 bases). V gave up 5 bases and J gave up 0 bases, with 13 bases separating them. CDR3 length: 15 amino acids. As DNA, the CDR3 is TGTGCCAGCAGTACCCTGGGGGGTCTGAACACTGAAGCTTTCTTT. Amino acids: CASSTLGGLNTEAFF.

This clonotype was seen at least ten times. The chain combines TRBV6-2 or TRBV6-3 with TRBJ2-3; D is undetermined. Germline-derived CDR1 and CDR2 are MNHEY and SVGEGT. Trimming shortened V by 0 bases and J by 3 bases, and 13 bases separated the two germline ends. The CDR3 covers 16 residues. The CDR3, as DNA: TGTGCCAGCAGTTACTCGGGTCTAGGTCATACAGATACGCAGTATTTT. This codes for CASSYSGLGHTDTQYF.

The chain uses TRBV9 and TRBJ2-3; no clear D. The V end lost 3 bases, the J end lost 0 bases, and 14 bases lay between the germline ends. The CDR3 extends over 16 amino acids. Germline V CDR1 and CDR2: SGDLS, YYNGEE. This chain's CDR3 is CASSDHRRTSTDTQYF. The CDR3 DNA follows: TGTGCCAGCAGCGATCACCGGCGAACTAGCACAGATACGCAGTATTTT.

J is TRBJ2-2 and V is TRBV6-5; a weak D match, TRBD1 (5 bases). V was clipped by 4 bases and J by 1 base, with 7 bases between them. Germline CDR1 reads MNHEY; CDR2 reads SVGAGI. This CDR3 is built from 14 residues. The CDR3 here is CASSWGENTGELFF. In DNA form, the CDR3 reads TGTGCCAGCAGTTGGGGCGAGAACACCGGGGAGCTGTTTTTT.

This chain uses TRBV25-1 with TRBJ2-1; D remains unclear. V dropped 8 bases and J dropped 2 bases, with 16 bases sitting between them. Germline V gives CDR1 MGHDK, CDR2 SYGVNS. The CDR3 has 15 residues. CDR3 amino acids: CASSAGLRAYNEQFF. The CDR3 bases are TGTGCCAGCTCCGCCGGGCTCCGGGCCTACAATGAGCAGTTCTTC.

The CDR3 is CASSKFTSGGPVSSYEQYV. CDR3 bases: TGTGCCAGCAGCAAATTTACTAGCGGGGGGCCCGTGAGCTCCTACGAGCAGTACGTC. The chain links TRBV21-1 to TRBJ2-7; the D call TRBD2 from the table was never checked on the DNA. TRBV21-1 is an annotated pseudogene. The CDR3 has 19 residues.

This clonotype was observed at least ten times. The chain joins TRBV9 to TRBJ2-1, with D perhaps TRBD2 (6 bases). The CDR3 sequence is 15 residues long. Trimming took 1 base from V and 5 from J, leaving 13 bases between them. The germline V gene encodes CDR1 SGDLS and CDR2 YYNGEE. This CDR3 reads CASSVWGVPNNEQFF. The CDR3 nucleotides read TGTGCCAGCAGCGTATGGGGGGTACCGAACAATGAGCAGTTCTTC.

This clonotype was seen only once. The CDR3, as DNA: TGTGCCAGCAGCATGAGTTCCACCACATTAAATCAGCCCCAGCATTTT. It yields the protein CASSMSSTTLNQPQHF. The rearrangement links TRBV11-3 to TRBJ1-5; D remains ambiguous. The V end was cut by 5 bases, the J end by 4 bases, with 18 bases between. The CDR3 spans 16 residues. The germline V gene encodes CDR1 SGHNT and CDR2 YENEEA.

The chain joins TRBV18 to TRBJ1-6, with 7 bases fitting TRBD1. Germline lookup yields CDR1 KGHSH and CDR2 LQKENI. Trimming cost V 0 bases and J 9 bases; bases outside gene matches: 14. CDR3 length: 18 residues. CDR3 sequence (DNA): TGTGCCAGCTCACCACCTGTCCAGGGGGTGGGCGGTAGTTCACCCCTCCACTTT. It codes for CASSPPVQGVGGSSPLHF. Complete variable domain (other parts from reference TRBV18 and TRBJ1-6): NAGVMQNPRHLVRRRGQEARLRCSPMKGHSHVYWYRQLPEEGLKFMVYLQKENIIDESGMPKERFSAEFPKEGPSILRIQQVVRGDSAAYFCASSPPVQGVGGSSPLHFGNGTRLTVT.

In this sample, this clonotype turned up a few times. This rearrangement joins TRBV20-1 to TRBJ2-7, with TRBD2 identical over 12 bases. The V gene's germline CDR1 is DFQATT and CDR2 SNEGSKA (reference sequence). J was trimmed by 2 bases and V by 1 base; bases with no gene match: 6. CDR3 length: 16 amino acids. CDR3 in amino acids: CSARGVRTSGTYEQYF. Written as DNA, the CDR3 is TGCAGTGCTAGAGGGGTTAGGACTAGCGGGACCTACGAGCAGTACTTC.

The sample holds a few counts of this clonotype. The gene calls are TRBV11-2 and TRBJ2-1; 13 nucleotides align to TRBD2. This CDR3 region has 17 residues. V shed 0 bases, J shed 7 bases, and the junction held 6 bases outside the gene matches. CDR1 is SGHAT and CDR2 is FQNNGV in the germline V gene. CDR3 sequence reads: CASSLDHWTSGGNEQFF. The DNA for the CDR3 is TGTGCCAGCAGCTTAGATCACTGGACTAGCGGGGGAAATGAGCAGTTCTTC.

This clonotype was seen only once. This chain connects TRBV12-5 to TRBJ2-7; D remains unclear. CDR3 length equals 11 residues. V shed 5 bases and J shed 7 bases, with 9 bases lying between them. Germline values: CDR1 LGHNT, CDR2 FRNRAP. This CDR3 reads CASGPPREQYF. In nucleotides, the CDR3 is TGTGCTAGTGGTCCCCCAAGGGAGCAGTACTTC.